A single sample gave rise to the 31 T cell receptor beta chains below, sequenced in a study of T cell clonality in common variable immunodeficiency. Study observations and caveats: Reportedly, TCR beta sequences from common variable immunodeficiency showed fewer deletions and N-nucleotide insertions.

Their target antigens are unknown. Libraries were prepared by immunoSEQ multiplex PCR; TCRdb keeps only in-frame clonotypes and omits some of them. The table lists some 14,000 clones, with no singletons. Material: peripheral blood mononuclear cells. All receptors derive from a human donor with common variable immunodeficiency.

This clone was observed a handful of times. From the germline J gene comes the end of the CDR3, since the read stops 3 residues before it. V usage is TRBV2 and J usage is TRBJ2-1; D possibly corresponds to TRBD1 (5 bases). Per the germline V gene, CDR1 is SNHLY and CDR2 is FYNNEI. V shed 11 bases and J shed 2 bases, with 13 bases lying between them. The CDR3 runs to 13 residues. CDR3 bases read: TGTGCCGGAAAAGGGGTGGCCTACAATGAG. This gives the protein CAGKGVAYNE. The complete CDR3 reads CAGKGVAYNEQFF.

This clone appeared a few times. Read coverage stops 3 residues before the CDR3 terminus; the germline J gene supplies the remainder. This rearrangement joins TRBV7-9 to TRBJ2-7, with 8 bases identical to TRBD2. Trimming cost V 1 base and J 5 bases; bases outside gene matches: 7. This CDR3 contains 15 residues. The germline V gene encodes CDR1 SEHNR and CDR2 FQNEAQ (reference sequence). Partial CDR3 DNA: TGTGCCAGCAGCTTAGAGGGACTAGAGTGGGACGAG. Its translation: CASSLEGLEWDE. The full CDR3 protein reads CASSLEGLEWDEQYF.

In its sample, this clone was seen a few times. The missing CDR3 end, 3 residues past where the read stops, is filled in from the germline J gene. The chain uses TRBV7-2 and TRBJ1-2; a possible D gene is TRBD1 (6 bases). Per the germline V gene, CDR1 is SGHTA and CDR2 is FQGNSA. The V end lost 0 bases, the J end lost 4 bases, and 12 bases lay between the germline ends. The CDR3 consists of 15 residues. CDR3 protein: CASSLAIGGPYGYTF. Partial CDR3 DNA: TGTGCCAGCAGCTTAGCAATCGGGGGGCCCTATGGC.

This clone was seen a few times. The CDR3 DNA, read in part, is TGTGCCAGCAGCTTAGATTCCGCGGGGGGAGAGACC. It is translated as CASSLDSAGGET. The CDR3 in its entirety is CASSLDSAGGETQYF. V is TRBV11-3 and J is TRBJ2-5; TRBD2 agrees at 8 bases. The read ends 3 residues early relative to the CDR3; the germline J gene fills the gap. Germline loops: CDR1 SGHNT, CDR2 YENEEA. Losses at the gene ends were 0 bases for V and 4 bases for J; bases not matched to a gene: 4. The CDR3 is made up of 15 amino acids.

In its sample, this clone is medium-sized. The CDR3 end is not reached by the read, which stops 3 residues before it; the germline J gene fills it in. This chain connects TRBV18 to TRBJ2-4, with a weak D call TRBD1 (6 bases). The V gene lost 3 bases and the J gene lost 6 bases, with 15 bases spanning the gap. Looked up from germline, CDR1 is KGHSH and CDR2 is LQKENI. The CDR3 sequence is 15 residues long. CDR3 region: CASSPSTGLGNIQYF. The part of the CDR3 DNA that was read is TGTGCCAGCTCACCGTCGACAGGTCTCGGAAACATT.

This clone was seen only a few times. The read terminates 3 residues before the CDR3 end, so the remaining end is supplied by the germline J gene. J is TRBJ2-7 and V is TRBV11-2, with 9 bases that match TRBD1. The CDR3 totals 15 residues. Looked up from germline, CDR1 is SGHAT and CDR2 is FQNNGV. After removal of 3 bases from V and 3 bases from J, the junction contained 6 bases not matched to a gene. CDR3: CASSLGGDRVYEQYF. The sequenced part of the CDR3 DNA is TGTGCCAGCAGCTTGGGGGGGGACAGGGTCTACGAG.

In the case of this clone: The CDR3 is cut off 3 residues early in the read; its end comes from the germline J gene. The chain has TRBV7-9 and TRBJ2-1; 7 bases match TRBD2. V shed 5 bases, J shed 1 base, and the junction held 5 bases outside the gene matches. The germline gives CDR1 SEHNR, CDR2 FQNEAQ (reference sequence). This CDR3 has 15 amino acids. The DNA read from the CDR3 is TGTGCCAGCAGCGGGGCTAGCGGATCCTACAATGAG. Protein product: CASSGASGSYNE. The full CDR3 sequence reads CASSGASGSYNEQFF.

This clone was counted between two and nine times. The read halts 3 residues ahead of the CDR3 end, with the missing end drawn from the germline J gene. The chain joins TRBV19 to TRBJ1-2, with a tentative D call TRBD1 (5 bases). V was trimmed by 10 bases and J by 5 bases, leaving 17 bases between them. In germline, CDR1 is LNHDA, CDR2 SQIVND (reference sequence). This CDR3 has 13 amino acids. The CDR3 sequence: CATTQGVPYGYTF. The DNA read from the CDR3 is TGTGCCACTACCCAAGGGGTCCCGTATGGC.

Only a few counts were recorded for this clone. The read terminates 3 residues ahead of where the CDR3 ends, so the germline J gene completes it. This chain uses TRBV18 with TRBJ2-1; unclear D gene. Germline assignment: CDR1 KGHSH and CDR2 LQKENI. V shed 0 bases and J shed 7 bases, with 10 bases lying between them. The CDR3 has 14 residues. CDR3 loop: CASSPPSTKNEQFF. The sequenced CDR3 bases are TGTGCCAGCTCACCACCGAGTACAAAGAATGAG.

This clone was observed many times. Incomplete CDR3 DNA: TGCGCCAGCAGCTTGGCCGCCGGGACAGGGACTGAA. As protein: CASSLAAGTGTE. The CDR3, in full, reads CASSLAAGTGTEAFF. This chain links TRBV5-1 with TRBJ1-1; TRBD1 aligns across 9 bases. From the germline J gene comes the end of the CDR3, since the read stops 3 residues before it. Trimming cost V 0 bases and J 5 bases; bases outside gene matches: 5. Germline values: CDR1 SGHRS, CDR2 YFSETQ. The CDR3 runs to 15 residues.

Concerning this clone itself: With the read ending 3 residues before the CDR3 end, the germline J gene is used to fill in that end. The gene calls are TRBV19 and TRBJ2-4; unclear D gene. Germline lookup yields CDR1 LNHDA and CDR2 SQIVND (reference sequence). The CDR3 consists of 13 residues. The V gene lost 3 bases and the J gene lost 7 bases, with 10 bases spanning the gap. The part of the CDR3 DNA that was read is TGTGCCAGTAGTATGGGCCTTGGGAACATT. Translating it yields CASSMGLGNI. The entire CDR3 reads CASSMGLGNIQYF.

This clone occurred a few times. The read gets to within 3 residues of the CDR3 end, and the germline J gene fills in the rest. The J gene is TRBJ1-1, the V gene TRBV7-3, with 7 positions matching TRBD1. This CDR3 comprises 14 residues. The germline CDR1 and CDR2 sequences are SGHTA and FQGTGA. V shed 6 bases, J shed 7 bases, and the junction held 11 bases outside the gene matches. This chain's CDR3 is CASRPSDRVNEAFF. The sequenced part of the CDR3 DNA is TGTGCCAGCAGACCATCTGACAGGGTAAATGAA.

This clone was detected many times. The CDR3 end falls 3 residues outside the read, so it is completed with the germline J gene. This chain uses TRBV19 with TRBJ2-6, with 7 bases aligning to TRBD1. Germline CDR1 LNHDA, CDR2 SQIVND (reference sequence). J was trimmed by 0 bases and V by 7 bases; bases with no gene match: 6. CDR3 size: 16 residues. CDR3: CASTSDRRSGANVLTF. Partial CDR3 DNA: TGTGCCAGTACCTCGGACAGGCGCTCTGGGGCCAACGTC. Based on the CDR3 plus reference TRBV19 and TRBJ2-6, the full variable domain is DGGITQSPKYLFRKEGQNVTLSCEQNLNHDAMYWYRQDPGQGLRLIYYSQIVNDFQKGDIAEGYSVSREKKESFPLTVTSAQKNPTAFYLCASTSDRRSGANVLTFGAGSRLTVL.

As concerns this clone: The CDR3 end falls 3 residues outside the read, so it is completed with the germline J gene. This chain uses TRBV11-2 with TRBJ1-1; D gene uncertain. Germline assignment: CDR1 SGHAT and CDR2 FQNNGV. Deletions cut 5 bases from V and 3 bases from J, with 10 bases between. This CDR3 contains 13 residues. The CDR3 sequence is CASSKLVDTEAFF. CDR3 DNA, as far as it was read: TGTGCCAGCAGCAAACTAGTAGACACTGAA.

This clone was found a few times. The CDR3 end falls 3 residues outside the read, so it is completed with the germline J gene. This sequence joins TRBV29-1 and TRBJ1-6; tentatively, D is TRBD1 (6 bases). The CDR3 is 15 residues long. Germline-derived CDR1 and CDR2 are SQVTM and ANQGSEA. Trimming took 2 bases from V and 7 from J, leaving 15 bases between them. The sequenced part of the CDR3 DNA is TGCAGCGTTGAAAATTGGACAGAGAGAAATTCACCC. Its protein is CSVENWTERNSP. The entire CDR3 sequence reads CSVENWTERNSPLHF.

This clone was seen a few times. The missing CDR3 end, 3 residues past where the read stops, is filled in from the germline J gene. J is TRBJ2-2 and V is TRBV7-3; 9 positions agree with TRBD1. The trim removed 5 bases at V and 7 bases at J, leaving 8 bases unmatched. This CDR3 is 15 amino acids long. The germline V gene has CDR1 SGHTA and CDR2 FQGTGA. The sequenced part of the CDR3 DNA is TGTGCCAGCAGCCCCACGACAGGGGGGAACGGGGAG. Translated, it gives CASSPTTGGNGE. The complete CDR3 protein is CASSPTTGGNGELFF. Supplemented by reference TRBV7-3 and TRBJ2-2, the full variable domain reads GAGVSQTPSNKVTEKGKYVELRCDPISGHTALYWYRQSLGQGPEFLIYFQGTGAADDSGLPNDRFFAVRPEGSVSTLKIQRTERGDSAVYLCASSPTTGGNGELFFGEGSRLTVL.

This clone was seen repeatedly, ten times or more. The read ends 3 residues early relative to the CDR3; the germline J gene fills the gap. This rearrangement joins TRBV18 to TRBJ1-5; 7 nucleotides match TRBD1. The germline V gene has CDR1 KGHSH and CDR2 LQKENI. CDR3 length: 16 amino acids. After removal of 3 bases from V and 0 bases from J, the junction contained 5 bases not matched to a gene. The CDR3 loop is CASSPRGQYSNQPQHF. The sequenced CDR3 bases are TGTGCCAGCTCACCTCGGGGACAGTATAGCAATCAGCCC.

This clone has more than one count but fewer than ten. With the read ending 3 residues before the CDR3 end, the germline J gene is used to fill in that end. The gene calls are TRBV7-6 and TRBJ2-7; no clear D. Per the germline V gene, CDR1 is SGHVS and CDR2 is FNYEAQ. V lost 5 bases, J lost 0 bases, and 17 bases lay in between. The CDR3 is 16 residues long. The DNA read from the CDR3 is TGTGCCAGCAGCCTCGGTCTCCGATCGAGCTCCTACGAG. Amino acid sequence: CASSLGLRSSSYE. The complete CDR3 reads CASSLGLRSSSYEQYF.

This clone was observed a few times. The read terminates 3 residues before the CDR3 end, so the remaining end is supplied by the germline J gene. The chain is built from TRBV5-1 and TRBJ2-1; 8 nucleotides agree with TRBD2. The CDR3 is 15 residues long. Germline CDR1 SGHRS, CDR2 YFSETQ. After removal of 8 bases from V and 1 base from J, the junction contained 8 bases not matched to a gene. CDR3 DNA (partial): TGCGCCAGTCGGCCTAGCGGGTCGTCCTACAATGAG. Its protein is CASRPSGSSYNE. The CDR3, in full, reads CASRPSGSSYNEQFF. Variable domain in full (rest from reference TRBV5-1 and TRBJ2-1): KAGVTQTPRYLIKTRGQQVTLSCSPISGHRSVSWYQQTPGQGLQFLFEYFSETQRNKGNFPGRFSGRQFSNSRSEMNVSTLELGDSALYLCASRPSGSSYNEQFFGPGTRLTVL.

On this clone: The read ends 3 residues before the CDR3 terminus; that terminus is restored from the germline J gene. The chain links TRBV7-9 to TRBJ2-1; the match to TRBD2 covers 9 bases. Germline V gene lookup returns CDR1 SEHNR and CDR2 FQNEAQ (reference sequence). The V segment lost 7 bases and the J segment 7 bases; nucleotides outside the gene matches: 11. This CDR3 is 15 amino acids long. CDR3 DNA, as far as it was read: TGTGCCAGCACCAGAGGGGTAGCGGGAGTAAATGAG. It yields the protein CASTRGVAGVNE. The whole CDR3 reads CASTRGVAGVNEQFF.

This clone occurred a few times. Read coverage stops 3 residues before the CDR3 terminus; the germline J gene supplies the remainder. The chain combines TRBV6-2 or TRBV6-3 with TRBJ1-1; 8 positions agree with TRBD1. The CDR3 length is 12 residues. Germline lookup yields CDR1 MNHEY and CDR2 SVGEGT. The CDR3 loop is CASSLWDRRAFF. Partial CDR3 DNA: TGTGCCAGCAGTTTGTGGGACAGGCGG.

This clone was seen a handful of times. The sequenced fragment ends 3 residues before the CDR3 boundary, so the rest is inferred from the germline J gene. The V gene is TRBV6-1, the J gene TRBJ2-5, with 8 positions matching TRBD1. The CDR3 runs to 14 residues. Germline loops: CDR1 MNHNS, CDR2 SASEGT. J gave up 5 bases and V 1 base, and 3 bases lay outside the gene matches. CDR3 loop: CASSEGYRGETQYF. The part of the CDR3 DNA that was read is TGTGCCAGCAGTGAAGGGTACAGGGGGGAGACC.

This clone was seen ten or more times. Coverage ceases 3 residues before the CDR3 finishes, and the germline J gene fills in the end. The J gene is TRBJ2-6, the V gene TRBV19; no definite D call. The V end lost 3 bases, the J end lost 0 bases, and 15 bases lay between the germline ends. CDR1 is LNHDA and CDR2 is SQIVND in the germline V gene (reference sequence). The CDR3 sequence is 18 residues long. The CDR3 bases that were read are TGTGCCAGTAGTATTTATGGCATGCCGAGCTCTGGGGCCAACGTC. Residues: CASSIYGMPSSGANV. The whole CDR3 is CASSIYGMPSSGANVLTF. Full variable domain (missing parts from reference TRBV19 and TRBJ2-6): DGGITQSPKYLFRKEGQNVTLSCEQNLNHDAMYWYRQDPGQGLRLIYYSQIVNDFQKGDIAEGYSVSREKKESFPLTVTSAQKNPTAFYLCASSIYGMPSSGANVLTFGAGSRLTVL.

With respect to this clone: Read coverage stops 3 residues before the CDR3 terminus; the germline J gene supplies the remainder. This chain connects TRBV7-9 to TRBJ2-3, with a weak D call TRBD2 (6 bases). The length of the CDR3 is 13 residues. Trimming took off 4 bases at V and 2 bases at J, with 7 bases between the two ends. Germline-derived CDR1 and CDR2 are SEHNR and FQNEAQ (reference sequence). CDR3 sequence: CASSWDFTDTQYF. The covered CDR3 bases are TGTGCCAGCAGCTGGGACTTCACAGATACG.

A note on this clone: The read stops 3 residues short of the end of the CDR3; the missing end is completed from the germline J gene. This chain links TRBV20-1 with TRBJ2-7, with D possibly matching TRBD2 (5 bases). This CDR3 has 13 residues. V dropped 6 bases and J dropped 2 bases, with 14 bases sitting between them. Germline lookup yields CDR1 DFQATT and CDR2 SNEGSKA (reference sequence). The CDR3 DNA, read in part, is TGCAGTGCCTTACAGCGGAGACCCTACGAG. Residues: CSALQRRPYE. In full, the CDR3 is CSALQRRPYEQYF.

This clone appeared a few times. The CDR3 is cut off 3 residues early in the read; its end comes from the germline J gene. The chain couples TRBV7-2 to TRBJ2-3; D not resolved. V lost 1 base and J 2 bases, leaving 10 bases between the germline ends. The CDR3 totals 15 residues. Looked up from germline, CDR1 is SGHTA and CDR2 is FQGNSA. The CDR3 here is CASSLVGPNTDTQYF. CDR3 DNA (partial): TGTGCCAGCAGCTTAGTTGGGCCCAACACAGATACG.

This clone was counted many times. The covered CDR3 bases are TGTGCCAGCAGGGACAGTGGGATT. Translated, it gives CASRDSGI. The CDR3, in full, reads CASRDSGIQYF. The chain uses TRBV2 and TRBJ2-4; D possibly corresponds to TRBD1 (6 bases). The CDR3 end lies 3 residues beyond the end of the read and is filled in from the germline J gene. Per the germline V gene, CDR1 is SNHLY and CDR2 is FYNNEI. The CDR3 sequence is 11 residues long.

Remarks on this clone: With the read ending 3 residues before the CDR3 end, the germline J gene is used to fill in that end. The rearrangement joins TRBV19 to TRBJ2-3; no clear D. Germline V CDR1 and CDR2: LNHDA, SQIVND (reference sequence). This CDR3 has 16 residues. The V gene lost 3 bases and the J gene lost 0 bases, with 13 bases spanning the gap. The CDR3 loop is CASSIGRRISTDTQYF. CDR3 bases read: TGTGCCAGTAGTATCGGTAGGCGGATTAGCACAGATACG.

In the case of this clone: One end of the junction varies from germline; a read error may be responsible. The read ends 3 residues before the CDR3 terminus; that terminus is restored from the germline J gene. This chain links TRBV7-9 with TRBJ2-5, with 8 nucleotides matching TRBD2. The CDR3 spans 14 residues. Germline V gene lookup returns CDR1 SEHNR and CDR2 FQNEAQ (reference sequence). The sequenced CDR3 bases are TGTGCCAGCAGCGTAGCGGGGCCCACCTCGACC. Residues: CASSVAGPTST. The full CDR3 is CASSVAGPTSTQYF.

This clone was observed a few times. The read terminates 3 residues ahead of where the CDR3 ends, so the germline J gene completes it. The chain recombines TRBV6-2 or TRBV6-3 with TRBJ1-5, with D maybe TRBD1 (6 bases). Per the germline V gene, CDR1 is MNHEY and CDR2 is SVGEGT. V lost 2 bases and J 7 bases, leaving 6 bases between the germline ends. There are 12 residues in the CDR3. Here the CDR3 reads CASSYGQQPQHF. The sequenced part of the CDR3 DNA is TGTGCCAGCAGTTACGGACAGCAGCCC.

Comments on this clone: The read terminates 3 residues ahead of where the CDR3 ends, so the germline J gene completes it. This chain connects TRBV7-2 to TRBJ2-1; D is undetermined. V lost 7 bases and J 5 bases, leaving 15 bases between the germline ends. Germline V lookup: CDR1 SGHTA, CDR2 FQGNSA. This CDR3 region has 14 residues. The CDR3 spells CASTTPRPDNEQFF. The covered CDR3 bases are TGTGCCAGCACCACCCCGCGGCCCGACAATGAG.